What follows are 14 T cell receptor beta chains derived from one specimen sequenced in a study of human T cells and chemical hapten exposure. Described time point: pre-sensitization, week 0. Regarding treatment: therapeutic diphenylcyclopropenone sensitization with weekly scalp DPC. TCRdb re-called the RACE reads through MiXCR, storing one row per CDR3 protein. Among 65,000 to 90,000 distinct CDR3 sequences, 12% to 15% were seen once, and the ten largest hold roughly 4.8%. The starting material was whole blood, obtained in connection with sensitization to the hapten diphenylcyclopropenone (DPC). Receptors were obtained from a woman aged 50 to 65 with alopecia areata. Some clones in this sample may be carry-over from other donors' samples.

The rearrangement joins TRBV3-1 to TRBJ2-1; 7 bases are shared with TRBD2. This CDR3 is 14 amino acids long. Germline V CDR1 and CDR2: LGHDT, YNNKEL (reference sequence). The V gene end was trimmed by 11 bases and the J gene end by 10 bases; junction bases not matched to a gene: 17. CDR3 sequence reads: CAVNNGEGVKEQFF. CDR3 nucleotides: TGTGCCGTTAACAACGGGGAGGGCGTAAAGGAGCAGTTCTTC.

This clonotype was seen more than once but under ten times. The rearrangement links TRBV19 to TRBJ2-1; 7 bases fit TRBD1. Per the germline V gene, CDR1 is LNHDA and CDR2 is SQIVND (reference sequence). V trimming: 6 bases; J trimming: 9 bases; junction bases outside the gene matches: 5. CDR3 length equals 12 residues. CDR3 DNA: TGTGCCAGTAGGTCACAGGGGACTGAGCAGTTCTTC. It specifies CASRSQGTEQFF.

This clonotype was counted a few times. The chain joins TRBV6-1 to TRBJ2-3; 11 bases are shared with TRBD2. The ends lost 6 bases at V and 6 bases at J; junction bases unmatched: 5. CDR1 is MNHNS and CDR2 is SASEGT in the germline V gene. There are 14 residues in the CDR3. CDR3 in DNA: TGTGCCAGCAGCTCTAGCGGGAGGCCTGATACGCAGTATTTT. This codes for CASSSSGRPDTQYF.

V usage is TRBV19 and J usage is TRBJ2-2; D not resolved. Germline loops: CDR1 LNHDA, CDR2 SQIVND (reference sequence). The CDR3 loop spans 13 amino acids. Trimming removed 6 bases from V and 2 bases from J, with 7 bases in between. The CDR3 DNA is TGTGCCAGTAGCAAGCTTAACACCGGGGAGCTGTTTTTT. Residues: CASSKLNTGELFF.

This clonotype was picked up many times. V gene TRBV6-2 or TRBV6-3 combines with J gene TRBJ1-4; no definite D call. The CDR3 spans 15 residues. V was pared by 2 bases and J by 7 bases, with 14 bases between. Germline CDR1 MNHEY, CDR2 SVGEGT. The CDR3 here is CASSYERRHREKLFF. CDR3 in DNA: TGTGCCAGCAGTTACGAAAGGCGGCACCGTGAAAAACTGTTTTTT.

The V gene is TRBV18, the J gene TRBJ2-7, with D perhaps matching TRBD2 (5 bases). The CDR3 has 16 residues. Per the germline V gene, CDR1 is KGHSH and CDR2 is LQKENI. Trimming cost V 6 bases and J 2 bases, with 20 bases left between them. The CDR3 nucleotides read TGTGCCAGCTCCTTTCTGCCAGAGGGCAGCACCTACGAGCAGTACTTC. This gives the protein CASSFLPEGSTYEQYF.

CDR3 DNA: TGCGCCAGCAGGGGCTATCAGAACACCGGGGAGCTGTTTTTT. This gives the protein CASRGYQNTGELFF. The J gene is TRBJ2-2, the V gene TRBV5-1; D is undetermined. The CDR3 covers 14 residues. Germline assignment: CDR1 SGHRS and CDR2 YFSETQ. Trimming took off 5 bases at V and 1 base at J, with 9 bases between the two ends.

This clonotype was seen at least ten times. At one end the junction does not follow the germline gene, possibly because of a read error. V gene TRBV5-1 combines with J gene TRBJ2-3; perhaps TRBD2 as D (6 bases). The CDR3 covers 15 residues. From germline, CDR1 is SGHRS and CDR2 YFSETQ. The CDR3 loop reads CASRLEGRSTDTQYF. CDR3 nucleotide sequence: TGCGCCAGCAGATTGGAGGGGAGATCCACAGATACGCAGTATTTT.

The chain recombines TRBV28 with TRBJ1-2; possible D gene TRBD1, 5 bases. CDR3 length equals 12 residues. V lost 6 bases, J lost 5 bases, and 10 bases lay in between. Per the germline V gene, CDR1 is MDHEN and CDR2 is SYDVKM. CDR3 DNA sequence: TGTGCCAGCAGGGGACGGAGTTATGGCTACACCTTC. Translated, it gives CASRGRSYGYTF.

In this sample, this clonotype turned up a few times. The DNA of the CDR3 is TGTGCCAGCAGTGAAACCGGGACGGTCTACAATGAGCAGTTCTTC. Its translation: CASSETGTVYNEQFF. The chain couples TRBV27 to TRBJ2-1; either TRBD1 or TRBD2 may supply D (5 bases each). CDR3 length equals 15 residues. The germline gives CDR1 MNHEY, CDR2 SMNVEV (reference sequence). Trimming pared 5 bases from V and 3 bases from J, leaving 14 bases between.

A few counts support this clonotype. CDR3 sequence: CATSRSSSPYNEQFF. The CDR3 nucleotides are TGTGCCACCAGCAGAAGTAGCAGCCCCTACAATGAGCAGTTCTTC. V gene TRBV15 combines with J gene TRBJ2-1; D remains ambiguous. The CDR3 is 15 residues long. Germline V gene sequence: CDR1 LNHNV, CDR2 YYDKDF (reference sequence). V was clipped by 2 bases and J by 2 bases, with 10 bases between them. Full variable domain (missing parts from reference TRBV15 and TRBJ2-1): DAMVIQNPRYQVTQFGKPVTLSCSQTLNHNVMYWYQQKSSQAPKLLFHYYDKDFNNEADTPDNFQSRRPNTSFCFLDIRSPGLGDTAMYLCATSRSSSPYNEQFFGPGTRLTVL.

The CDR3 bases are TGTGCCAGCAGTTTTGCCAGGGCCACCGGGGAGCTGTTTTTT. Translation: CASSFARATGELFF. V usage is TRBV12-3 or TRBV12-4 and J usage is TRBJ2-2; tentative D call: TRBD1 (5 bases). The CDR3 runs 14 residues. The germline V and J ends were trimmed by 3 bases and 4 bases, with 9 bases remaining between them.

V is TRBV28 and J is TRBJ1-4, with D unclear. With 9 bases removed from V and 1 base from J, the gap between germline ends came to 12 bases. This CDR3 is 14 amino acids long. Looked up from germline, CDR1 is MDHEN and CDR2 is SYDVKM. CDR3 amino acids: CASRRGRTNEKLFF. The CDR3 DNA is TGTGCCAGTCGCCGAGGTCGAACTAATGAAAAACTGTTTTTT.

The CDR3 sequence is CASRGDTYNEQFF. In DNA, the CDR3 is TGTGCCAGTAGAGGGGACACGTACAATGAGCAGTTCTTC. This rearrangement joins TRBV19 to TRBJ2-1, with D perhaps TRBD1 (6 bases). Germline CDR1 and CDR2: LNHDA and SQIVND (reference sequence). Trimming shortened V by 6 bases and J by 4 bases, and 10 bases separated the two germline ends. CDR3 length: 13 residues.